This T cell receptor (beta chain) was retrieved from a study of blood T cell repertoires in COVID-19. Trimming took 4 bases from V and 4 from J; bases not matched to a gene: 8. The CDR3 extends over 16 amino acids. Looked up from germline, CDR1 is LGHDT and CDR2 is YNNKEL (reference sequence). Libraries were prepared by immunoSEQ multiplex PCR; TCRdb keeps only in-frame clonotypes and omits some of them. The sample gives some 250,000 clones, about 80% of which show up once; roughly 15% is in the top ten. The receptor's source is a man aged 35-49 years who had recovered from COVID-19. The chain uses TRBV3-1 (or the pseudogene TRBV3-2) and TRBJ1-5; 9 bases are shared with TRBD1. Material: PBMCs or T cells enriched from blood (not recorded which). The DNA for the CDR3 is TGTGCCAGCAGCCTAGCACGAGGGACAGGGAATCAGCCCCAGCATTTT. Encoded protein: CASSLARGTGNQPQHF.